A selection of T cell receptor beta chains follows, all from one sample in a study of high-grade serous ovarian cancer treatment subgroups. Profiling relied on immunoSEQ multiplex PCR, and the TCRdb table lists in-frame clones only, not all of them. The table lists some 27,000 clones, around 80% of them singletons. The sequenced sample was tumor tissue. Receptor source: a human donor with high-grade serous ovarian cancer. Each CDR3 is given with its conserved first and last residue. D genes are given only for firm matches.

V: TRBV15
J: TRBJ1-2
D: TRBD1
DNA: TGTGCCACCAGCAGGGGACAGGGGCTTAACTATGGCTACACCTTC
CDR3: CATSRGQGLNYGYTF

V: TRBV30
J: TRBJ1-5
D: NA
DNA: TGTGCCTGGAGCCATCCTGGAGGTTTCCATCAGCCCCAGCATTTT
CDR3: CAWSHPGGFHQPQHF

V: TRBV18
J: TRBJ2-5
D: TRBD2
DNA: TGTGCCAGCTCACCCGTACTAGCGGGAGGGCAAGAGACCCAGTACTTC
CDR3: CASSPVLAGGQETQYF

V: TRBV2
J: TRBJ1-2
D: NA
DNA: TGTGCCAGCACTTTAAGGTCTATTGGGGGTGACTACACCTTC
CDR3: CASTLRSIGGDYTF

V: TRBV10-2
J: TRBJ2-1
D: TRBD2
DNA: TGCGCCAGCAGTCTGGGACTAGCGGCAGGGTACAATGAGCAGTTCTTC
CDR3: CASSLGLAAGYNEQFF

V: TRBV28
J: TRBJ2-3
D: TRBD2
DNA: TGTGCCAGCAGGCAAGCCGTGGGACTAGCGGGAGGTAGCACAGATACGCAGTATTTT
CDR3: CASRQAVGLAGGSTDTQYF

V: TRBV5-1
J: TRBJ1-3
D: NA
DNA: TGCGCCAGCAGCTTGGTACAGGGCTATGGAAACACCATATATTTT
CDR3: CASSLVQGYGNTIYF

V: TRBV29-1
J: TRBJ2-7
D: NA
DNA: TGCAGCGTTGAATCCCAAGGGTCCTACGAGCAGTACTTC
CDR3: CSVESQGSYEQYF

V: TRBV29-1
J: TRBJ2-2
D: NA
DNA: TGCAGCGTTGCGGACGCCGGGGAGCTGTTTTTT
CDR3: CSVADAGELFF

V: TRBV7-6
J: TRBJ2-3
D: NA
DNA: TGTGCCAGCAGCTTCCTCAGGCCGGGACTGGGGGCTCTTGGTACGCAGTATTTT
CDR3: CASSFLRPGLGALGTQYF